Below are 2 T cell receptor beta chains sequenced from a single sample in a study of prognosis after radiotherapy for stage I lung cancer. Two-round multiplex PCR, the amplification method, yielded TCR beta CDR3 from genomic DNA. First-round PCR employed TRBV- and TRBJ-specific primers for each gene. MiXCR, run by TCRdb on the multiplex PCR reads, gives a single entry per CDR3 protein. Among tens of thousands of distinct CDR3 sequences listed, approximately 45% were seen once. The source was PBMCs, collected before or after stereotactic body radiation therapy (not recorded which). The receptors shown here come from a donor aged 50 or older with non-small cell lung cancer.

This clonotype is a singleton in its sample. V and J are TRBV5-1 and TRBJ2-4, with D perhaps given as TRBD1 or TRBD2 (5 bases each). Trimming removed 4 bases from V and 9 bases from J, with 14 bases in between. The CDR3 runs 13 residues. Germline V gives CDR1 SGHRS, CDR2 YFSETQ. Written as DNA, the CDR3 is TGCGCCAGCAGCCCGGGGCCGGTCGGCATTCAGTACTTC. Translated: CASSPGPVGIQYF.

The chain's CDR3 is CASTPSVLGAKGNYGYTF. CDR3 nucleotides: TGTGCCAGCACCCCTAGCGTCCTCGGAGCGAAGGGGAACTATGGCTACACCTTC. The V call is TRBV6-1, the J call TRBJ1-2; D is possibly TRBD1 (5 bases). Trimming left V 7 bases short and J 2 bases short, with 26 bases between. From germline, CDR1 is MNHNS and CDR2 SASEGT. CDR3 length equals 18 residues.